This is a list of T cell receptor beta chains from one sample in a study of technical replicates of blood from several donors. Only in-frame clones appear in the TCRdb table, and some are missing; sequencing was by immunoSEQ multiplex PCR. The sample has tens of thousands of clones; less than 95% are singletons. The sequencing input was T cells isolated from PBMCs. Every receptor here comes from a human donor in good health. Each CDR3 is given with its conserved first and last residue. Fields, in order: J gene, CDR3 length, D gene, V gene, clone size, CDR3 protein, CDR3 DNA. D genes are given only for firm matches. Clone size is stated in some rows and not others, as once, few, many or a class when expanded.

>TRBJ2-7|11|-|TRBV6-1|-
CASSGSYEQYF
TGTGCCAGCAGTGGGAGTTACGAGCAGTACTTC
>TRBJ2-7|16|-|TRBV4-2|-
CASSPEPQGATYEQYF
TGTGCCAGCAGCCCCGAACCACAGGGAGCTACCTACGAGCAGTACTTC
>TRBJ1-1|16|-|TRBV19|-
CASSIEAGFMNTEAFF
TGTGCCAGTAGTATAGAGGCAGGCTTCATGAACACTGAAGCTTTCTTT
>TRBJ2-4|13|-|TRBV2|-
CAILPWGVNIQYF
TGTGCCATCCTACCGTGGGGGGTGAACATTCAGTACTTC
>TRBJ1-5|16|-|TRBV16|-
CASSQSAGDSNQPQHF
TGTGCCAGCAGCCAATCGGCAGGGGATAGCAATCAGCCCCAGCATTTT
>TRBJ1-3|17|TRBD1|TRBV7-8|-
CASSPTGGAGSGNTIYF
TGTGCCAGCAGCCCCACAGGGGGCGCGGGCTCTGGAAACACCATATATTTT
>TRBJ1-1|15|-|TRBV18|-
CASSLQGPMNTEAFF
TGTGCCAGCTCCCTCCAGGGGCCCATGAACACTGAAGCTTTCTTT
>TRBJ2-7|15|TRBD2|TRBV11-2|-
CASSLIRTSGYEQYF
TGTGCCAGCAGCTTAATCCGGACTAGCGGTTACGAGCAGTACTTC
>TRBJ2-2|15|-|TRBV25-1|-
CASSEPGYSKGELFF
TGTGCCAGCAGTGAACCAGGGTACTCGAAAGGGGAGCTGTTTTTT
>TRBJ2-7|17|TRBD1|TRBV27|-
CASSLSGQVNYGYEQYF
TGTGCCAGCAGTTTGTCGGGACAGGTTAACTACGGCTACGAGCAGTACTTC
>TRBJ2-3|15|TRBD1|TRBV6-1|-
CASSVSGGPFDTQYF
TGTGCCAGCAGTGTTTCAGGGGGCCCTTTCGATACGCAGTATTTT
>TRBJ2-7|13|TRBD2|TRBV7-9|-
CASTSGSHYEQYF
TGTGCCAGCACCAGCGGGAGTCACTACGAGCAGTACTTC
>TRBJ2-2|18|TRBD2|TRBV5-1|-
CASRPTLLAGVGAGELFF
TGCGCCAGCAGACCCACACTACTAGCGGGAGTTGGGGCCGGGGAGCTGTTTTTT
>TRBJ1-4|13|-|TRBV6-5|-
CASGARVNEKLFF
TGTGCCAGCGGGGCCAGGGTCAATGAAAAACTGTTTTTT
>TRBJ2-3|15|-|TRBV6-1|-
CASTISWGGTDTQYF
TGTGCCAGCACCATCTCCTGGGGGGGCACAGATACGCAGTATTTT
>TRBJ2-5|14|-|TRBV19|-
CASSRTDGQETQYF
TGTGCCAGTAGTCGGACAGACGGACAAGAGACCCAGTACTTC
>TRBJ2-1|17|TRBD2|TRBV5-4|-
CASSFYATSGGANEQFF
TGTGCCAGCAGCTTCTATGCCACTAGCGGGGGGGCCAATGAGCAGTTCTTC
>TRBJ2-2|17|TRBD1|TRBV5-1|-
CASSSQTGTGGTGELFF
TGCGCCAGCAGCTCACAGACCGGGACAGGGGGCACCGGGGAGCTGTTTTTT
>TRBJ1-1|11|-|TRBV20-1|-
CSARGQPGDFF
TGCAGTGCTAGAGGACAGCCTGGAGATTTCTTT
>TRBJ2-1|16|TRBD2|TRBV7-2|-
CASSQSGTSGRREQFF
TGTGCCAGCAGCCAGAGCGGGACTAGCGGGAGGAGGGAGCAGTTCTTC
>TRBJ1-1|16|-|TRBV6-4|-
CASSDSGDAGAAEAFF
TGTGCCAGCAGTGACTCGGGGGATGCAGGGGCGGCTGAAGCTTTCTTT
>TRBJ2-7|12|-|TRBV9|-
CASSADSYEQYF
TGTGCCAGCAGCGCCGACAGCTACGAGCAGTACTTC
>TRBJ2-5|15|TRBD2|TRBV9|-
CASSVALAGKETQYF
TGTGCCAGCAGCGTAGCTCTAGCGGGGAAAGAGACCCAGTACTTC
>TRBJ2-7|13|-|TRBV19|-
CASKGRAAYEQYF
TGTGCCAGTAAGGGCAGGGCCGCCTACGAGCAGTACTTC
>TRBJ1-3|14|TRBD1|TRBV2|-
CASRQGDGGNTIYF
TGTGCCAGCCGACAGGGGGATGGAGGAAACACCATATATTTT
>TRBJ2-2|14|-|TRBV18|-
CASSESGDTGELFF
TGTGCCAGCTCAGAGTCGGGAGACACCGGGGAGCTGTTTTTT
>TRBJ2-5|15|-|TRBV2|once
CASSDTGQGGETQYF
TGTGCCAGCAGTGACACAGGCCAGGGCGGAGAGACCCAGTACTTC
>TRBJ1-2|14|-|TRBV6-5|-
CASSYDRSNYGYTF
TGTGCCAGCAGTTACGACAGGTCTAACTATGGCTACACCTTC
>TRBJ2-5|16|-|TRBV5-6|-
CASSTRYAGYQETQYF
TGTGCCAGCAGCACCCGCTATGCGGGCTACCAAGAGACCCAGTACTTC
>TRBJ1-1|15|TRBD1|TRBV18|few
CASSPGQGAFQQAFF
TGTGCCAGCTCACCAGGACAGGGGGCATTTCAGCAAGCTTTCTTT
>TRBJ1-5|14|-|TRBV28|-
CASSLSGVNQPQHF
TGTGCCAGCAGTCTCTCAGGGGTCAATCAGCCCCAGCATTTT
>TRBJ1-1|10|-|TRBV6-1|-
CASYSIAAFF
TGTGCCAGTTACAGTATCGCGGCTTTCTTT
>TRBJ2-3|16|TRBD2|TRBV11-1|-
CASSWIPGLDTDTQYF
TGTGCCAGCAGCTGGATTCCGGGACTAGACACAGATACGCAGTATTTT
>TRBJ1-6|13|TRBD1|TRBV19|-
CASKGTVGSPLHF
TGTGCCAGTAAAGGGACAGTGGGTTCACCCCTCCACTTT
>TRBJ2-7|15|TRBD2|TRBV7-9|-
CASSSGLAVSYEQYF
TGTGCCAGCAGCTCGGGACTAGCGGTTTCCTACGAGCAGTACTTC
>TRBJ2-7|16|TRBD2|TRBV7-9|-
CASSLGGWSGGYEQYF
TGTGCCAGCAGCTTAGGGGGTTGGTCGGGGGGCTACGAGCAGTACTTC
>TRBJ1-6|16|-|TRBV7-3|few
CASSLNSAGKNSPLHF
TGTGCCAGCAGCTTAAACTCGGCAGGGAAAAATTCACCCCTCCACTTT
>TRBJ2-7|13|-|TRBV2|-
CASLIRHPYEQYF
TGTGCCAGCCTTATACGACATCCCTACGAGCAGTACTTC
>TRBJ2-2|15|TRBD1|TRBV10-2|-
CASREPDRGSGELFF
TGCGCCAGCAGGGAACCGGACAGGGGATCCGGGGAGCTGTTTTTT
>TRBJ2-5|14|TRBD1|TRBV9|once
CASSVAAGGETQYF
TGTGCCAGCAGCGTAGCGGCAGGGGGAGAGACCCAGTACTTC
>TRBJ1-1|12|-|TRBV6-4|few
CAITYLNTEAFF
TGTGCCATCACTTACTTGAACACTGAAGCTTTCTTT
>TRBJ1-5|17|TRBD1|TRBV28|-
CASSLSPTGRNNQPQHF
TGTGCCAGCAGTTTATCACCGACAGGGAGGAACAATCAGCCCCAGCATTTT
>TRBJ2-2|17|TRBD1|TRBV9|-
CASSEGPGQVITGELFF
TGTGCCAGCAGCGAGGGCCCGGGACAGGTGATCACCGGGGAGCTGTTTTTT
>TRBJ1-2|15|-|TRBV19|-
CASKVGPDGSYGYTF
TGTGCCAGTAAAGTGGGTCCAGACGGGTCCTATGGCTACACCTTC
>TRBJ2-2|17|TRBD1|TRBV15|-
CATSSQTGTGLTGELFF
TGTGCCACCAGCAGTCAAACCGGGACAGGGCTCACCGGGGAGCTGTTTTTT
>TRBJ1-2|15|TRBD1|TRBV5-4|-
CASSLSTGGSYGYTF
TGTGCCAGCAGCTTATCGACAGGGGGGAGCTATGGCTACACCTTC
>TRBJ2-1|16|-|TRBV15|-
CATSREFPRARNEQFF
TGTGCCACCAGCAGAGAATTTCCCAGGGCTCGGAATGAGCAGTTCTTC
>TRBJ2-1|13|TRBD1|TRBV6-1|-
CASSGQGVDEQFF
TGTGCCAGCAGTGGACAGGGAGTCGATGAGCAGTTCTTC
>TRBJ1-2|13|TRBD1|TRBV19|-
CASLSRNGQASTF
TGTGCCAGCCTAAGTAGAAACGGACAGGCTTCCACCTTC